The next 18 T cell receptor beta chains were all read from a single sample in a study of T-cell reconstitution after alpha-beta-depleted transplantation in children. TCRbeta library preparation incorporated unique molecular identifiers. TCRdb itself ran the PCR reads through MiXCR, one entry per CDR3 protein. The table has 100,000 to 130,000 distinct CDR3 sequences, 5% to 7% seen once. This material consisted of PBMCs, mostly from graft donor cells, taken 360 days after TCRalphabeta/CD19-depleted stem cell transplant. The receptors here all came from a male patient aged 2-15 years who had a stem cell transplant for acute lymphoblastic leukemia, so the T cells may come from the graft donor.

This clonotype was detected many times. For the CDR3, the DNA is TGTGCCACCAGTGCCGGGGAAGGCTACACCTTC. Translated, it gives CATSAGEGYTF. The gene calls are TRBV24-1 and TRBJ1-2; D is undetermined. Germline values: CDR1 KGHDR, CDR2 SFDVKD. V was shortened by 5 bases and J by 8 bases, with 8 bases between the two germline ends. The CDR3 loop spans 11 amino acids.

CDR3 in amino acids: CASSWGGQGFYEQYF. The CDR3 region has the DNA TGTGCCAGCAGTTGGGGAGGACAGGGGTTCTACGAGCAGTACTTC. The gene calls are TRBV28 and TRBJ2-7; 9 bases match TRBD1. CDR1 MDHEN and CDR2 SYDVKM come from the germline V gene. Trimming removed 4 bases from V and 3 bases from J; junction bases left unmatched: 7. CDR3 size: 15 residues.

This clonotype showed up many times. For the CDR3, the DNA is TGTGCCAGCAGCTCGGGACAGGGGATTAGCACAGATACGCAGTATTTT. Residues: CASSSGQGISTDTQYF. This chain connects TRBV11-2 to TRBJ2-3; 10 bases agree with TRBD1. The CDR3 consists of 16 residues. Trimming cost V 4 bases and J 0 bases; bases outside gene matches: 4. Looked up from germline, CDR1 is SGHAT and CDR2 is FQNNGV.

This clonotype was seen many times. This chain joins TRBV4-1 and TRBJ2-2; TRBD1 matches at 8 bases. CDR3 length: 16 residues. Unmatched junction bases numbered 4, after V lost 0 bases and J lost 4 bases. Germline V gene lookup returns CDR1 MGHRA and CDR2 YSYEKL. The CDR3 protein is CASSQEPGGLTGELFF. The CDR3 DNA sequence: TGCGCCAGCAGCCAAGAACCAGGGGGCCTCACCGGGGAGCTGTTTTTT.

This chain uses TRBV7-6 with TRBJ2-1; TRBD2 matches at 8 bases. J was trimmed by 9 bases and V by 3 bases; bases with no gene match: 13. The germline V gene encodes CDR1 SGHVS and CDR2 FNYEAQ. The CDR3 totals 16 residues. CDR3 amino acids: CASSFLSGSKNSEQFF. In DNA form, the CDR3 reads TGTGCCAGCAGCTTCCTAAGCGGGAGTAAAAATTCTGAGCAGTTCTTC.

This clonotype was observed at least ten times. V usage is TRBV2 and J usage is TRBJ2-7; tentatively, D is TRBD1 (6 bases). The CDR3 length is 13 residues. The V gene lost 7 bases and the J gene lost 3 bases, with 13 bases spanning the gap. Germline V lookup: CDR1 SNHLY, CDR2 FYNNEI. The CDR3 bases are TGTGCCAGCACTCATCGGACAGACTACGAGCAGTACTTC. It yields the protein CASTHRTDYEQYF.

This clonotype showed up many times. The chain links TRBV6-5 to TRBJ2-5; a possible D gene is TRBD2 (6 bases). CDR3 length: 15 residues. V shed 5 bases and J shed 4 bases, with 17 bases lying between them. Per the germline V gene, CDR1 is MNHEY and CDR2 is SVGAGI. The CDR3, as DNA: TGTGCCAGCAGTCACCCTCTAGCGACCCCAGAGACCCAGTACTTC. Translation: CASSHPLATPETQYF.

This clonotype has a handful of counts. This chain uses TRBV6-5 with TRBJ2-2; unclear D gene. Germline V gene sequence: CDR1 MNHEY, CDR2 SVGAGI. V was cut by 0 bases and J by 4 bases, with 12 bases left in between. This CDR3 region has 16 residues. The CDR3 bases are TGTGCCAGCAGTTACTCGTCTGGGGAAGGCACCGGGGAGCTGTTTTTT. As protein: CASSYSSGEGTGELFF.

This clonotype was found many times. The chain has TRBV6-6 and TRBJ2-1; D is unresolved. V lost 5 bases, J lost 0 bases, and 5 bases lay in between. This CDR3 is 13 amino acids long. In germline, CDR1 is MNHNY, CDR2 SVGAGI (reference sequence). CDR3 DNA sequence: TGTGCCAGCAGTCCTGACTCCTACAATGAGCAGTTCTTC. Translation: CASSPDSYNEQFF.

This CDR3 is CASSPRGRPTDTQYF. As DNA, the CDR3 is TGTGCCAGCAGTCCGCGCGGGCGTCCCACAGATACGCAGTATTTT. The chain carries TRBV27 and TRBJ2-3; TRBD2 is a possible D gene (5 bases). V lost 5 bases and J 2 bases, leaving 14 bases between the germline ends. Germline loops: CDR1 MNHEY, CDR2 SMNVEV (reference sequence). This CDR3 comprises 15 residues.

The table lists this clonotype with a few counts. The J gene is TRBJ2-3, the V gene TRBV27; TRBD2 matches 10 bases. With 5 bases clipped from V and 6 bases from J, the junction kept 8 bases outside the gene matches. Germline values: CDR1 MNHEY, CDR2 SMNVEV (reference sequence). The CDR3 spans 15 residues. Here the CDR3 reads CASSHGTSASDTQYF. The CDR3 bases are TGTGCCAGCAGTCACGGGACTAGCGCTAGTGATACGCAGTATTTT.

This clonotype was counted between two and nine times. The chain has TRBV7-2 and TRBJ2-6; possibly TRBD1 or TRBD2 for D (5 bases each). In germline, CDR1 is SGHTA, CDR2 FQGNSA. The germline V and J ends were trimmed by 0 bases and 4 bases, with 16 bases remaining between them. The CDR3 has 18 amino acids. The chain's CDR3 is CASSLAPGPLVGANVLTF. For the CDR3, the DNA is TGTGCCAGCAGCTTAGCCCCGGGACCCCTAGTGGGGGCCAACGTCCTGACTTTC.

The chain is built from TRBV10-3 and TRBJ2-5; 11 bases are shared with TRBD2. There are 14 residues in the CDR3. Germline V lookup: CDR1 ENHRY, CDR2 SYGVKD. V lost 6 bases, J lost 2 bases, and 2 bases stayed unmatched. The CDR3, as DNA: TGTGCCATCAGGACTAGCGGGAATCAAGAGACCCAGTACTTC. As protein: CAIRTSGNQETQYF.

This clonotype has ten or more counts. This chain uses TRBV4-3 with TRBJ1-1; D unclear. The length of the CDR3 is 14 residues. Germline loops: CDR1 LGHNA, CDR2 YSLEER. Trimming removed 0 bases at V and 1 base at J, with 6 bases between. CDR3 loop: CASSQDPPNTEAFF. The CDR3 bases are TGCGCCAGCAGCCAAGATCCGCCGAACACTGAAGCTTTCTTT.

The table lists this clonotype with many counts. This chain uses TRBV12-3 or TRBV12-4 with TRBJ2-1; tentatively, D is TRBD2 (6 bases). The CDR3 runs 17 residues. The V end was cut by 7 bases, the J end by 2 bases, with 21 bases between. CDR3 in amino acids: CASTPSLAAYPYNEQFF. The CDR3 DNA reads TGTGCCAGCACCCCTTCACTAGCTGCCTACCCCTACAATGAGCAGTTCTTC.

There are a few counts of this clonotype. The chain joins TRBV20-1 to TRBJ1-5, with TRBD1 as a possible D gene (5 bases). The CDR3 spans 15 residues. Between the trimmed V and J ends, which lost 2 bases and 3 bases, there was a span of 14 bases. CDR1 and CDR2 from the germline V gene are DFQATT and SNEGSKA (reference sequence). In DNA form, the CDR3 reads TGCAGTGCTAGAATTAGGAAAGGGGTCAATCAGCCCCAGCATTTT. Translated, it gives CSARIRKGVNQPQHF.

This clonotype was observed at least ten times. This chain joins TRBV5-1 and TRBJ2-1; D might be TRBD2 (5 bases). The CDR3 is 15 amino acids. The V end was cut by 0 bases, the J end by 1 base, with 8 bases between. Germline values: CDR1 SGHRS, CDR2 YFSETQ. The CDR3 loop reads CASSLARASYNEQFF. CDR3 nucleotide sequence: TGCGCCAGCAGCTTGGCGAGGGCTTCCTACAATGAGCAGTTCTTC.

For this clonotype: This may stem from a read error, because a much larger clone lies one nucleotide away. The chain links TRBV4-3 to TRBJ1-1; D is undetermined. Germline V CDR1 and CDR2: LGHNA, YSLEER. The CDR3 sequence is 13 residues long. The CDR3 protein is CPSSHAGHTEAFF. The CDR3 bases are TGCCCCAGCAGCCATGCTGGGCACACTGAAGCTTTCTTT.